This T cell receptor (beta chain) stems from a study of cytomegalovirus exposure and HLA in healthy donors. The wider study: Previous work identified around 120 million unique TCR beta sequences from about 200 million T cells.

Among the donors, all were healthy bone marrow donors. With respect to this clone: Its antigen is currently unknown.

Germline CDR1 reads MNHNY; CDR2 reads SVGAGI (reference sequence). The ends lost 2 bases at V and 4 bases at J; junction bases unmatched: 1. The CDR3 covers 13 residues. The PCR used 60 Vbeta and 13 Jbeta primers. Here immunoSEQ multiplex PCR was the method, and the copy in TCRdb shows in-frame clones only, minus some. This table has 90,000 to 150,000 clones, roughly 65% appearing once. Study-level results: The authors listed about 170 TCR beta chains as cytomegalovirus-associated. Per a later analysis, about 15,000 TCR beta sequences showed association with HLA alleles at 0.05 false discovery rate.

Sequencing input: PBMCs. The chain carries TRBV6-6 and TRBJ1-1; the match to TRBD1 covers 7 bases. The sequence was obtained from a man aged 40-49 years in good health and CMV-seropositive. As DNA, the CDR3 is TGTGCCAGCAGTTACAGGGGGCCCACTGAAGCTTTCTTT. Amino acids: CASSYRGPTEAFF.